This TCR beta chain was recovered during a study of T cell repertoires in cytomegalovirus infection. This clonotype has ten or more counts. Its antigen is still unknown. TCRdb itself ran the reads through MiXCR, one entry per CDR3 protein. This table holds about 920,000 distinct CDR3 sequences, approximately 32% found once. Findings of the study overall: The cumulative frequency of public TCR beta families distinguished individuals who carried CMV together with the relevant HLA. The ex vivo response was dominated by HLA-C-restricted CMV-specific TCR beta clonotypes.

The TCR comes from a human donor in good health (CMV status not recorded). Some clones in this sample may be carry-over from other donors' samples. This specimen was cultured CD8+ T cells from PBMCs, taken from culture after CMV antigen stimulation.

The CDR3: CASSLTGPGELFF. For the CDR3, the DNA is TGTGCCAGCAGTCTTACAGGGCCCGGGGAGCTGTTTTTT. The V call is TRBV27, the J call TRBJ2-2; a possible D gene is TRBD1 (6 bases). Trimming left V 5 bases short and J 6 bases short, with 10 bases between. Per germline, CDR1 MNHEY and CDR2 SMNVEV (reference sequence). There are 13 residues in the CDR3.